Given below is one TCR beta chain in context. As yet, its antigen is unknown. The iRepertoire nested amplicon-rescue multiplex PCR amplified TCR alpha and beta CDR3s from RNA. TCRdb fed the multiplex PCR reads into MiXCR, producing one record per CDR3 protein. Among about 410,000 distinct CDR3 sequences listed, 41% were seen once. CDR1 and CDR2 (germline): LGHNA, YNFKEQ. V was clipped by 1 base and J by 7 bases, with 16 bases between them. The CDR3 is made up of 16 amino acids. The source of the sample is a study of glioma-infiltrating T cells. At the level of the study: Glioma patients had dexamethasone for six or fewer days before surgery. Points from the study as a whole: Only very few CDR3 sequences appeared in both tissue and blood.

Sequencing input: glioma tissue, nonneoplastic brain tissue, or PBMCs (not recorded which). The rearrangement joins TRBV4-2 to TRBJ2-2; the D gene is possibly TRBD1 (6 bases). The receptor comes from a human donor with low-grade glioma or glioblastoma, undergoing nonglioma brain surgery, or in good health (not recorded which). In DNA, the CDR3 is TGTGCCAGCAGCCAAGCCACAGGGCAAGGCCGCGGGGAGCTGTTTTTT. It translates to CASSQATGQGRGELFF.